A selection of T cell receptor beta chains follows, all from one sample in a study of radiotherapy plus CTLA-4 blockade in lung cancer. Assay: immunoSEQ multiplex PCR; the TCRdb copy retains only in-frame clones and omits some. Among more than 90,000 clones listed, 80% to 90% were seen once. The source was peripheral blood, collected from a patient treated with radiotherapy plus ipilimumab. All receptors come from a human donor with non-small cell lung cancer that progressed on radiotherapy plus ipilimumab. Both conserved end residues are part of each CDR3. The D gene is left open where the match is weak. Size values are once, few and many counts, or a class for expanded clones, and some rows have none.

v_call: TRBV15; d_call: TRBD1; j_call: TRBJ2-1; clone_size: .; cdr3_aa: CATSGGQGNEQFF; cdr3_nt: TGTGCCACCAGCGGGGGACAGGGCAACGAGCAGTTCTTC
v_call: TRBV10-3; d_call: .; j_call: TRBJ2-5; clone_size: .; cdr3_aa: CAIGQQETQYF; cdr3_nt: TGTGCCATCGGGCAGCAAGAGACCCAGTACTTC
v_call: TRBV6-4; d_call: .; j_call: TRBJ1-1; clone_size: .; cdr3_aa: CASKREENTEAFF; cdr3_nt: TGTGCCAGCAAGAGGGAGGAGAACACTGAAGCTTTCTTT
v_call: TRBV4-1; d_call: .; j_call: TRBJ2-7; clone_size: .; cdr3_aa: CASSQDRLALGEQYF; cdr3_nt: TGCGCCAGCAGCCAAGATAGGCTAGCACTAGGTGAGCAGTACTTC
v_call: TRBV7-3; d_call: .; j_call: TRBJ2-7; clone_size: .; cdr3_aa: CASSLMPPYEQYF; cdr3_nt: TGTGCCAGCAGCTTAATGCCCCCCTACGAGCAGTACTTC
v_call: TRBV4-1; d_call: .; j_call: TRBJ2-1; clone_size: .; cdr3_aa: CASSRLQLVSYNEQFF; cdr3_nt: TGCGCCAGCAGCCGCTTGCAGCTAGTGTCCTACAATGAGCAGTTCTTC
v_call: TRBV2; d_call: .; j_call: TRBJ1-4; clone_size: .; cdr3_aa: CASSEQGATNEKLFF; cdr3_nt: TGTGCCAGCAGTGAACAAGGTGCAACTAATGAAAAACTGTTTTTT
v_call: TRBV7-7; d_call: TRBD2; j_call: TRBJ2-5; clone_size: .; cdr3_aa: CASSTIAGGWAQETQYF; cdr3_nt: TGTGCTAGCAGCACGATAGCGGGAGGGTGGGCACAAGAGACCCAGTACTTC
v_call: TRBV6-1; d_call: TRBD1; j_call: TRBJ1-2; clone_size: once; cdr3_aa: CATDRGRDGYTF; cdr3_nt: TGTGCCACCGACAGGGGGCGGGATGGCTACACCTTC
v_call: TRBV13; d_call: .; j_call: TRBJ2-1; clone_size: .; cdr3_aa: CASSASLGGREFF; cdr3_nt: TGTGCCAGCAGCGCTAGCTTAGGGGGGAGGGAGTTCTTC
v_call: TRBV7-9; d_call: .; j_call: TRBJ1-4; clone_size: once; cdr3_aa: CASSLGISNEKLFF; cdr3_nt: TGTGCCAGCAGCTTGGGGATATCTAATGAAAAACTGTTTTTT
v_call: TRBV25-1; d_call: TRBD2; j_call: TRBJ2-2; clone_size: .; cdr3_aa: CASSDLGGYTGELFF; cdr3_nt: TGTGCCAGCAGTGATCTCGGGGGGTACACCGGGGAGCTGTTTTTT
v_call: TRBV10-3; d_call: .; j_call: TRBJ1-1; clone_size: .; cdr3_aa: CAISESSGGEAFF; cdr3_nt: TGTGCCATCAGTGAGTCGAGCGGCGGTGAAGCTTTCTTT
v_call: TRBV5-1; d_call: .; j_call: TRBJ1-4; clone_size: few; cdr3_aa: CASSLYRGLHEKLFF; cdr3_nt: TGCGCCAGCAGCTTGTATCGGGGGTTGCATGAAAAACTGTTTTTT
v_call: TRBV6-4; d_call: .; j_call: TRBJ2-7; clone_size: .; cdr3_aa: CASGRAEQYF; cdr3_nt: TGTGCCAGCGGCAGGGCCGAGCAGTACTTC